The 24 T cell receptor beta chains below come from one sample, sequenced in a study of shared clonotypes between healthy human individuals. Assay used: immunoSEQ multiplex PCR; TCRdb lists only in-frame clones, some missing. The sample yields 2 million to 2.5 million clones, 85% to 95% seen once. Sequencing used naive CD4+ T cells from PBMCs. Indicated subset: CD45RA+ positively selected. These receptors all stem from a man younger than 30 in good health. Some clones in this sample may be carry-over from other donors' samples.

The rearrangement uses TRBV10-3 and TRBJ1-1; a possible D gene is TRBD1 (5 bases). V lost 1 base and J 1 base, leaving 13 bases between the germline ends. CDR1 and CDR2 from the germline V gene are ENHRY and SYGVKD. The CDR3 spans 16 residues. CDR3 DNA sequence: TGTGCCATCAGTGAGTTAGGTGGGGGTCCGAACACTGAAGCTTTCTTT. It codes for CAISELGGGPNTEAFF.

This clone was seen only once. The J gene is TRBJ2-1, the V gene TRBV5-1; 7 bases map to TRBD2. The junction had 21 bases not matched to a gene; V was cut back by 2 bases and J by 4 bases. Germline V gene sequence: CDR1 SGHRS, CDR2 YFSETQ. The CDR3 sequence is 20 residues long. Here the CDR3 reads CASSFPGRGLSPRPYNEQFF. The CDR3 DNA reads as TGCGCCAGCAGCTTCCCGGGGAGGGGCCTCTCTCCGCGTCCGTACAATGAGCAGTTCTTC.

The chain carries TRBV10-3 and TRBJ2-5; a possible D gene is TRBD1 (7 bases). The germline CDR1 and CDR2 sequences are ENHRY and SYGVKD. V dropped 4 bases and J dropped 4 bases, with 13 bases sitting between them. This CDR3 is 14 amino acids long. CDR3 sequence: CAISGGTAGETQYF. CDR3 sequence (DNA): TGTGCCATCAGTGGGGGGACAGCGGGAGAGACCCAGTACTTC.

The V call is TRBV30, the J call TRBJ2-2; D not resolved. This CDR3 region has 14 residues. The V end was cut by 2 bases, the J end by 6 bases, with 13 bases between. CDR1 and CDR2 from the germline V gene are GTSNPN and SVGIG (reference sequence). CDR3 in amino acids: CAWSFFPTSGELFF. CDR3 coding DNA: TGTGCCTGGAGTTTTTTCCCGACGTCCGGGGAGCTGTTTTTT.

This rearrangement joins TRBV7-9 to TRBJ1-2; 8 bases line up with TRBD1. CDR3 length: 15 amino acids. CDR1 is SEHNR and CDR2 is FQNEAQ in the germline V gene (reference sequence). J lost 4 bases, V lost 5 bases, and 9 bases had no gene match. The CDR3 DNA is TGTGCCAGCAGCATCGGGACAGGCGGGCGCTATGGCTACACCTTC. Translated: CASSIGTGGRYGYTF. Full variable domain (remainder filled in from reference TRBV7-9 and TRBJ1-2): DTGVSQNPRHKITKRGQNVTFRCDPISEHNRLYWYRQTLGQGPEFLTYFQNEAQLEKSRLLSDRFSAERPKGSFSTLEIQRTEQGDSAMYLCASSIGTGGRYGYTFGSGTRLTVV.

This clone is a singleton in its sample. J is TRBJ2-5 and V is TRBV5-1; 11 nucleotides line up with TRBD2. The CDR3 extends over 16 amino acids. V shed 4 bases and J 5 bases; nucleotides not matched to a gene: 10. Germline values: CDR1 SGHRS, CDR2 YFSETQ. Here the CDR3 reads CASSAGQTSGTETQYF. DNA for the CDR3: TGCGCCAGCAGCGCAGGCCAGACTAGCGGGACCGAGACCCAGTACTTC.

The chain is built from TRBV5-8 and TRBJ1-2; D remains ambiguous. This CDR3 has 13 amino acids. CDR1 and CDR2 (germline): SGHTS, YDEGEE. Trimming left V 2 bases short and J 0 bases short, with 5 bases between. The DNA of the CDR3 is TGTGCCAGCAGCTTAAACACTAACTATGGCTACACCTTC. This sequence encodes CASSLNTNYGYTF.

CDR3 amino acids: CSVERGKGEKLFF. CDR3 bases: TGCAGCGTTGAACGGGGGAAGGGTGAAAAACTGTTTTTT. The V gene is TRBV29-1, the J gene TRBJ1-4; D might be TRBD1 (5 bases). Germline CDR1 is SQVTM and CDR2 is ANQGSEA. The V end lost 2 bases, the J end lost 7 bases, and 11 bases lay between the germline ends. The CDR3 extends over 13 amino acids.

The chain recombines TRBV29-1 with TRBJ1-4, with D perhaps TRBD1 (5 bases). Germline V lookup: CDR1 SQVTM, CDR2 ANQGSEA. V lost 3 bases to trimming and J lost 7 bases, with 12 bases between them. The CDR3 runs 13 residues. Here the CDR3 reads CSVDLGRGEKLFF. The CDR3 DNA is TGCAGCGTTGACCTGGGGAGGGGTGAAAAACTGTTTTTT.

CDR3 residues: CASSPLNLAGVPGELFF. CDR3 bases: TGTGCCAGCTCACCCTTAAATTTAGCGGGAGTTCCCGGGGAGCTGTTTTTT. The chain employs TRBV18 and TRBJ2-2, with TRBD2 identical over 9 bases. The CDR3 consists of 17 residues. Germline V gene sequence: CDR1 KGHSH, CDR2 LQKENI. Losses at the gene ends were 3 bases for V and 6 bases for J; bases not matched to a gene: 11.

This chain uses TRBV25-1 with TRBJ2-5; D possibly corresponds to TRBD2 (6 bases). V lost 0 bases to trimming and J lost 4 bases, with 9 bases between them. CDR1 and CDR2 (germline): MGHDK, SYGVNS. The CDR3 sequence is 14 residues long. The CDR3 region has the DNA TGTGCCAGCAGTGAATATGGAGGGACAGAGACCCAGTACTTC. It codes for CASSEYGGTETQYF.

The genes are TRBV27 and TRBJ1-4; D might be TRBD1 (6 bases). With 5 bases removed from V and 7 bases from J, the gap between germline ends came to 17 bases. This CDR3 spans 15 amino acids. CDR1 is MNHEY and CDR2 is SMNVEV in the germline V gene (reference sequence). CDR3 nucleotides: TGTGCCAGCAGTAACCGAGGGGGGTCAGGTGAAAAACTGTTTTTT. Translation gives CASSNRGGSGEKLFF.

The J gene is TRBJ2-1, the V gene TRBV28; D is uncertain. CDR1 is MDHEN and CDR2 is SYDVKM in the germline V gene. CDR3 size: 13 residues. Trimming cost V 6 bases and J 5 bases, with 11 bases left between them. The CDR3 DNA reads TGTGCCAGCAGCGACATATCGCACAATGAGCAGTTCTTC. Translating it yields CASSDISHNEQFF. Drawing the rest from reference TRBV28 and TRBJ2-1, the complete variable domain is DVKVTQSSRYLVKRTGEKVFLECVQDMDHENMFWYRQDPGLGLRLIYFSYDVKMKEKGDIPEGYSVSREKKERFSLILESASTNQTSMYLCASSDISHNEQFFGPGTRLTVL.

V and J are TRBV2 and TRBJ1-1, with D possibly matching TRBD1 (5 bases). Trimming stripped 5 bases from V and 1 base from J, with 8 bases between. Germline V gene sequence: CDR1 SNHLY, CDR2 FYNNEI. There are 13 residues in the CDR3. The CDR3 DNA sequence: TGTGCCAGCAGTATTGACAGGAACACTGAAGCTTTCTTT. The encoded protein is CASSIDRNTEAFF. The full variable domain, its missing parts supplied by reference TRBV2 and TRBJ1-1, is EPEVTQTPSHQVTQMGQEVILRCVPISNHLYFYWYRQILGQKVEFLVSFYNNEISEKSEIFDDQFSVERPDGSNFTLKIRSTKLEDSAMYFCASSIDRNTEAFFGQGTRLTVV.

The chain employs TRBV5-6 and TRBJ2-5; 13 bases align to TRBD2. V gave up 7 bases and J gave up 6 bases; unmatched junction bases: 9. This CDR3 contains 15 residues. Germline-derived CDR1 and CDR2 are SGHDT and YYEEEE. In DNA, the CDR3 is TGTGCCAGCGCCATCGGACTAGCGGGAGTAAAGACCCAGTACTTC. Translated: CASAIGLAGVKTQYF.

Only one count was recorded for this clone. The chain has TRBV11-2 and TRBJ2-5, with D possibly being TRBD2 (6 bases). The CDR3 is made up of 17 amino acids. CDR1 is SGHAT and CDR2 is FQNNGV in the germline V gene. V lost 5 bases, J lost 5 bases, and 24 bases lay in between. This CDR3 is CASSPSAALEAGETQYF. The CDR3 coding sequence is TGTGCCAGCAGCCCTAGTGCGGCCTTGGAAGCGGGCGAGACCCAGTACTTC.

On this clone itself: The same CDR3 arises from other DNA sequences in this sample as well. The chain joins TRBV5-1 to TRBJ2-5; TRBD1 might be the D (6 bases). V was clipped by 2 bases and J by 1 base, with 9 bases between them. This CDR3 is 14 amino acids long. Germline-derived CDR1 and CDR2 are SGHRS and YFSETQ. CDR3 in amino acids: CASSFTGLQETQYF. CDR3 nucleotide sequence: TGCGCCAGCAGCTTCACAGGGCTCCAAGAGACCCAGTACTTC.

To note about this clone: In the same sample, other DNA sequences code for this CDR3. The DNA of the CDR3 is TGCGCCAGCAGCTTGGCCGGGACAGGTTACAATGAGCAGTTCTTC. Protein: CASSLAGTGYNEQFF. V usage is TRBV5-1 and J usage is TRBJ2-1, with 8 bases lining up with TRBD1. Trimming cost V 0 bases and J 4 bases; bases outside gene matches: 3. Germline V gene lookup returns CDR1 SGHRS and CDR2 YFSETQ. This CDR3 is built from 15 residues.

There are a few counts of this clone. CDR3 sequence: CSVFDYGYTF. The CDR3 bases are TGCAGCGTGTTTGACTATGGCTACACCTTC. The genes are TRBV29-1 and TRBJ1-2; D ambiguous. The CDR3 contains 10 residues. The V gene lost 6 bases and the J gene lost 3 bases, with 5 bases spanning the gap. Germline CDR1 SQVTM, CDR2 ANQGSEA.

With respect to this clone: The same CDR3 arises from other DNA sequences in this sample as well. J is TRBJ2-1 and V is TRBV29-1; no definite D call. The V gene lost 3 bases and the J gene lost 2 bases, with 5 bases spanning the gap. The CDR3 length is 12 residues. Germline V gene data show CDR1 as SQVTM and CDR2 as ANQGSEA. The CDR3 DNA is TGCAGCGTTGAGCGGACCTACAATGAGCAGTTCTTC. Translation gives CSVERTYNEQFF.

The chain recombines TRBV7-9 with TRBJ1-1; 8 nucleotides match TRBD1. CDR1 and CDR2 from the germline V gene are SEHNR and FQNEAQ (reference sequence). The CDR3 extends over 16 amino acids. Trimming took 0 bases from V and 3 from J; bases not matched to a gene: 6. The CDR3 loop is CASSLADWGQDTEAFF. The CDR3 coding sequence is TGTGCCAGCAGCTTAGCGGATTGGGGACAGGACACTGAAGCTTTCTTT.

J is TRBJ2-1 and V is TRBV10-3; 8 bases fit TRBD2. V dropped 8 bases and J dropped 7; count of bases not matched to a gene: 31. CDR1 is ENHRY, CDR2 SYGVKD, per germline. CDR3 length: 21 residues. CDR3 in amino acids: CAIPADYPGTFLAGGGNEQFF. The CDR3 nucleotides read TGTGCCATCCCAGCTGACTACCCAGGGACCTTTTTGGCGGGAGGAGGGAATGAGCAGTTCTTC.

The rearrangement joins TRBV5-1 to TRBJ2-2; 7 nucleotides match TRBD1. Trimming took 0 bases from V and 1 from J; bases not matched to a gene: 6. The length of the CDR3 is 17 residues. Germline loops: CDR1 SGHRS, CDR2 YFSETQ. The CDR3 region is CASSLAWAGGNTGELFF. As DNA, the CDR3 is TGCGCCAGCAGCTTGGCCTGGGCAGGGGGGAACACCGGGGAGCTGTTTTTT.

The chain carries TRBV6-5 and TRBJ2-1; D remains ambiguous. Germline V gene sequence: CDR1 MNHEY, CDR2 SVGAGI. Trimming took 0 bases from V and 6 from J, leaving 15 bases between them. CDR3 length: 16 amino acids. The CDR3 reads CASSYSRGPGSNEQFF. CDR3 in DNA: TGTGCCAGCAGTTACTCGAGAGGTCCCGGGTCCAATGAGCAGTTCTTC.